This entry is about one T cell receptor (beta chain). Losses at the gene ends were 2 bases for V and 2 bases for J; bases not matched to a gene: 4. The V gene's germline CDR1 is SGDLS and CDR2 YYNGEE. This CDR3 contains 16 residues. The data were obtained in a study of blood T cell repertoires in COVID-19. Whole-study context: Samples of COVID-19 (acute and convalescent) were obtained from the United States, Italy and Spain. The cDNA or gDNA used as material had been derived from T cells, B-cell-depleted T cells, or PBMCs.

Per the study methods: Estimation of nucleated cell counts relied on the amplification of reference gene primers. Sequencing used immunoSEQ multiplex PCR; TCRdb keeps in-frame clones, though not all of them. That table supplies the V and J calls and clone size; D and trimming were determined from the DNA. The sample holds some 380,000 clones; 88% are singletons and the top ten take 2% to 2.5%. This chain links TRBV9 with TRBJ1-4, with 9 bases that match TRBD1. The material sequenced was PBMCs or T cells enriched from blood (not recorded which). This receptor was taken from a woman aged 40 to 50 with acute COVID-19. The CDR3, as DNA: TGTGCCAGCAGCGTTGGACAGGGGTTGACTAATGAAAAACTGTTTTTT. The encoded protein is CASSVGQGLTNEKLFF.